Listed here are 32 T cell receptor beta chains from one sample, sequenced in a study of blood T cell repertoires in COVID-19 (dated by TCRdb to about 2020). Libraries came from the immunoSEQ multiplex PCR assay. TCRdb stores this immuneACCESS table with in-frame sequences only. Part of the clones is absent; in the studies checked, under half of the shortfall reflects unresolved V genes, and no reason is known for the rest. For this sample there are approximately 130,000 clones; about 86% appear just once. The ten largest clonotypes hold around 20% of the sample. Source material: peripheral blood. Source of these receptors: a woman aged 45 to 65 who had recovered from COVID-19.

This clone was detected a few times. The chain combines TRBV6-2 or TRBV6-3 with TRBJ2-6; 8 nucleotides line up with TRBD2. This CDR3 is 15 amino acids long. The J segment lost 0 bases and the V segment lost 5 bases, leaving 0 bases of the junction unmatched. The germline V gene has CDR1 MNHEY and CDR2 SVGEGT. CDR3 coding DNA: TGTGCCAGCAGTCTAGCGGGCTCTGGGGCCAACGTCCTGACTTTC. Its protein is CASSLAGSGANVLTF.

The J gene is TRBJ1-4, the V gene TRBV5-8, with TRBD1 matching 8 bases. The CDR3 has 15 amino acids. V lost 4 bases to trimming and J lost 8 bases; unmatched junction nucleotides: 10. Germline V gene sequence: CDR1 SGHTS, CDR2 YDEGEE. CDR3 region: CASSPRTGIGEKLFF. CDR3 sequence (DNA): TGTGCCAGCAGCCCCCGGACAGGGATAGGGGAAAAACTGTTTTTT.

The chain joins TRBV7-2 to TRBJ1-5; D is ambiguous. The CDR3 covers 14 residues. Germline loops: CDR1 SGHTA, CDR2 FQGNSA. Deletions cut 0 bases from V and 4 bases from J, with 7 bases between. CDR3 nucleotides: TGTGCCAGCAGCTTAGCCCCTTTGAATCAGCCCCAGCATTTT. It specifies CASSLAPLNQPQHF.

Notes on this clone: A junction end diverges from the germline sequence, so it may reflect a read error. The rearrangement joins TRBV19 to TRBJ1-3; weak D call: TRBD1 (5 bases). Germline V gene sequence: CDR1 LNHDA, CDR2 SQIVND (reference sequence). This CDR3 comprises 14 residues. This CDR3 reads CASRRQFSENTIYF. CDR3 nucleotides: TGTGCCAGCAGGAGACAGTTCTCTGAAAACACCATATATTTT.

The chain combines TRBV9 with TRBJ2-5; D might be TRBD1 (5 bases). Germline CDR1 SGDLS, CDR2 YYNGEE. The CDR3 runs to 14 residues. V shed 0 bases and J shed 3 bases, with 9 bases lying between them. CDR3 nucleotide sequence: TGTGCCAGCAGCGTAGCTCAGGGAAAAGAGACCCAGTACTTC. Its translation: CASSVAQGKETQYF.

The CDR3: CASSLSPSGYNEQFF. The CDR3 nucleotides are TGTGCCAGCAGCTTGTCCCCTTCGGGGTACAATGAGCAGTTCTTC. The rearrangement uses TRBV5-5 and TRBJ2-1; perhaps TRBD2 as D (5 bases). Trimming took off 1 base at V and 4 bases at J, with 12 bases between the two ends. Germline loops: CDR1 SGHKS, CDR2 YYEKEE (reference sequence). There are 15 residues in the CDR3.

The V and J genes are TRBV7-6 and TRBJ2-3, with 9 bases fitting TRBD2. Trimming at V came to 10 bases and at J to 1 base, leaving 9 bases not matched to a gene. The CDR3 has 15 amino acids. The V gene's germline CDR1 is SGHVS and CDR2 FNYEAQ. The CDR3 region is CATAVAGARTDTQYF. In DNA form, the CDR3 reads TGTGCCACAGCCGTAGCGGGAGCCCGCACAGATACGCAGTATTTT. Complete variable domain (other parts from reference TRBV7-6 and TRBJ2-3): GAGVSQSPRYKVTKRGQDVALRCDPISGHVSLYWYRQALGQGPEFLTYFNYEAQQDKSGLPNDRFSAERPEGSISTLTIQRTEQRDSAMYRCATAVAGARTDTQYFGPGTRLTVL.

The chain has TRBV6-2 or TRBV6-3 and TRBJ1-3; 7 bases map to TRBD1. With 2 bases clipped from V and 1 base from J, the junction kept 5 bases outside the gene matches. From germline, CDR1 is MNHEY and CDR2 SVGEGT. This CDR3 spans 16 amino acids. The CDR3 nucleotides are TGTGCCAGCAGTTACCGGGGCAGGGGGTCTGGAAACACCATATATTTT. Translation: CASSYRGRGSGNTIYF.

This clone showed up just once. A read error may account for a junction end that differs from germline. The V call is TRBV4-2, the J call TRBJ1-1; 9 nucleotides align to TRBD1. The CDR3 consists of 17 residues. CDR1 is LGHNA and CDR2 is YNFKEQ in the germline V gene. CDR3 residues: CASSRQGGPLMKTEAFF. DNA for the CDR3: TGTGCCAGCAGCCGACAGGGGGGGCCCTTAATGAAGACTGAAGCTTTCTTT.

The chain carries TRBV4-3 and TRBJ2-7; a weak D match, TRBD2 (5 bases). CDR1 is LGHNA and CDR2 is YSLEER in the germline V gene. The CDR3 extends over 15 amino acids. The germline V and J ends were trimmed by 1 base and 2 bases, with 12 bases remaining between them. CDR3 bases: TGCGCCAGCAGCCAAGTATACGGGGAAACCTACGAGCAGTACTTC. This codes for CASSQVYGETYEQYF.

This clone was observed a few times. The J gene is TRBJ2-1, the V gene TRBV7-2, with 8 positions matching TRBD2. The CDR3 length is 13 residues. V was clipped by 1 base and J by 9 bases; unmatched bases: 2. Looked up from germline, CDR1 is SGHTA and CDR2 is FQGNSA. The CDR3 loop reads CASSLERETEQFF. CDR3 sequence (DNA): TGTGCCAGCAGCTTAGAGCGGGAGACTGAGCAGTTCTTC.

This clone showed up just once. The V gene is TRBV13, the J gene TRBJ2-3, with 15 bases fitting TRBD2. The length of the CDR3 is 19 residues. The V gene end was trimmed by 3 bases and the J gene end by 3 bases; junction bases not matched to a gene: 10. Germline V gives CDR1 PRHDT, CDR2 FYEKMQ (reference sequence). The DNA of the CDR3 is TGTGCCAGCAGCTTCTCTCGGACTAGCGGGAGGGCCATGACAGATACGCAGTATTTT. Translated: CASSFSRTSGRAMTDTQYF.

This chain links TRBV7-2 with TRBJ2-3; the D is unclear. This CDR3 has 14 residues. CDR1 SGHTA and CDR2 FQGNSA come from the germline V gene. Trimming left V 6 bases short and J 2 bases short, with 12 bases between. CDR3 nucleotides: TGTGCCAGCAGTTTCCAGTTTCCCACAGATACGCAGTATTTT. Its translation: CASSFQFPTDTQYF.

This chain connects TRBV7-9 to TRBJ1-4; D perhaps matches TRBD1 (6 bases). CDR1 is SEHNR and CDR2 is FQNEAQ in the germline V gene (reference sequence). V lost 1 base, J lost 8 bases, and 14 bases lay in between. CDR3 size: 15 residues. CDR3 residues: CASSLGGGGEEKLFF. The CDR3 nucleotides read TGTGCCAGCAGCTTAGGCGGTGGGGGCGAGGAAAAACTGTTTTTT.

For the CDR3, the DNA is TGTGCCAGCTCACCAAGACAGGGCGCGTTGGGCGAGCAGTACTTC. Residues: CASSPRQGALGEQYF. The V and J genes are TRBV18 and TRBJ2-7, with 7 nucleotides matching TRBD1. This CDR3 is built from 15 residues. Germline V lookup: CDR1 KGHSH, CDR2 LQKENI. Trimming removed 2 bases from V and 6 bases from J; junction bases left unmatched: 10.

The chain uses TRBV14 and TRBJ2-3; 9 bases line up with TRBD1. The CDR3 extends over 16 amino acids. With 4 bases clipped from V and 4 bases from J, the junction kept 9 bases outside the gene matches. Germline CDR1 and CDR2: SGHDN and FVKESK. The CDR3: CASSPGTGTRADTQYF. CDR3 bases: TGTGCCAGCAGCCCAGGGACAGGGACGAGGGCAGATACGCAGTATTTT.

The chain is built from TRBV7-2 and TRBJ1-1, with D perhaps matching TRBD1 (5 bases). CDR1 is SGHTA and CDR2 is FQGNSA in the germline V gene. The CDR3 is made up of 13 amino acids. V was clipped by 5 bases and J by 5 bases, with 12 bases between them. Here the CDR3 reads CASSIFPGTEAFF. CDR3 bases: TGTGCCAGCAGCATCTTTCCAGGGACTGAAGCTTTCTTT.

This chain joins TRBV5-5 and TRBJ2-4, with 7 bases matching TRBD1. Unmatched junction bases numbered 7, after V lost 3 bases and J lost 4 bases. Looked up from germline, CDR1 is SGHKS and CDR2 is YYEKEE (reference sequence). The CDR3 covers 15 residues. Written as DNA, the CDR3 is TGTGCCAGCAGCTATTCGAGGGACAGAAAAAACATTCAGTACTTC. The encoded protein is CASSYSRDRKNIQYF.

This sequence joins TRBV18 and TRBJ2-1; D might be TRBD1 (6 bases). CDR1 is KGHSH, CDR2 LQKENI, per germline. Trimming pared 4 bases from V and 0 bases from J, leaving 16 bases between. This CDR3 has 17 residues. The CDR3 DNA follows: TGTGCCAGCTCACACATTACAGGGTCCAACTCCTACAATGAGCAGTTCTTC. This encodes CASSHITGSNSYNEQFF.

V is TRBV2 and J is TRBJ1-5; possible D gene TRBD1, 6 bases. The CDR3 has 14 amino acids. V lost 5 bases to trimming and J lost 6 bases, with 14 bases between them. Germline CDR1 SNHLY, CDR2 FYNNEI. CDR3 coding DNA: TGTGCCAGCAGTACACAGGGTTCTGGTCAGCCCCAGCATTTT. Residues: CASSTQGSGQPQHF.

This clone was seen only once. The CDR3 loop is CASSLVPGGADGHEQFF. The CDR3 DNA reads TGTGCCAGCAGCTTAGTACCGGGGGGGGCCGATGGGCATGAGCAGTTCTTC. The chain employs TRBV7-7 and TRBJ2-1; 8 bases map to TRBD2. V lost 1 base to trimming and J lost 8 bases; unmatched junction nucleotides: 13. Germline lookup yields CDR1 SSHAT and CDR2 FNYEAQ (reference sequence). The CDR3 covers 17 residues.

The rearrangement links TRBV4-3 to TRBJ2-7, with D perhaps matching TRBD2 (5 bases). Trimming took off 0 bases at V and 2 bases at J, with 14 bases between the two ends. The CDR3 sequence is 16 residues long. CDR1 and CDR2 from the germline V gene are LGHNA and YSLEER. This chain's CDR3 is CASSQDGTSPTYEQYF. The CDR3 DNA is TGCGCCAGCAGCCAAGATGGCACTAGTCCCACCTACGAGCAGTACTTC.

This chain connects TRBV4-1 to TRBJ2-7; TRBD2 might be the D (5 bases). This CDR3 spans 15 amino acids. CDR1 and CDR2 (germline): MGHRA, YSYEKL. Trimming left V 4 bases short and J 6 bases short, with 19 bases between. The CDR3 DNA is TGCGCCAGCAGCCCCGCTGAGGGTAGCCGGGTCGAGCAGTACTTC. Its protein product is CASSPAEGSRVEQYF.

The chain is built from TRBV5-4 and TRBJ2-7; D remains ambiguous. The V and J ends lost 1 base and 6 bases respectively, with 8 bases between them. Germline V gives CDR1 SGHNT, CDR2 YYREEE (reference sequence). The CDR3 loop spans 12 amino acids. In nucleotides, the CDR3 is TGTGCCAGCAGCTTGCGCCGGTCCGAGCAGTACTTC. Translation: CASSLRRSEQYF.

V usage is TRBV25-1 and J usage is TRBJ2-1; tentatively, D is TRBD1 (5 bases). The CDR3 is 16 amino acids. In germline, CDR1 is MGHDK, CDR2 SYGVNS. Deletions cut 1 base from V and 0 bases from J, with 10 bases between. In DNA form, the CDR3 reads TGTGCCAGCAGTGAATGGGGCGGCCGCTCCTACAATGAGCAGTTCTTC. Its protein is CASSEWGGRSYNEQFF.

The chain has TRBV6-2 or TRBV6-3 and TRBJ1-5; possible D gene TRBD1, 5 bases. V was trimmed by 6 bases and J by 1 base, leaving 10 bases between them. Per germline, CDR1 MNHEY and CDR2 SVGEGT. The CDR3 totals 14 residues. DNA of the CDR3: TGTGCCAGCAGCCTTCAGGGAAGCAATCAGCCCCAGCATTTT. The encoded protein is CASSLQGSNQPQHF.

The V gene is TRBV4-2, the J gene TRBJ2-2; the match to TRBD1 covers 8 bases. The V and J ends lost 5 bases and 0 bases, in that order; junction bases with no gene match: 11. Germline V lookup: CDR1 LGHNA, CDR2 YNFKEQ. This CDR3 is built from 18 residues. The CDR3 DNA reads as TGTGCCAGCAGCGGACAGGGACAGGTCCACGCGAACACCGGGGAGCTGTTTTTT. Its translation: CASSGQGQVHANTGELFF.

The CDR3 loop reads CASSAPLGTGYNNEQFF. The DNA of the CDR3 is TGTGCCAGCAGCGCCCCTTTAGGGACAGGGTATAACAATGAGCAGTTCTTC. This chain links TRBV3-1 (or the pseudogene TRBV3-2) with TRBJ2-1; 9 bases line up with TRBD1. Germline assignment: CDR1 LGHDT and CDR2 YNNKEL (reference sequence). The CDR3 contains 17 residues. The V segment lost 5 bases and the J segment 5 bases; nucleotides outside the gene matches: 13.

The chain employs TRBV5-6 and TRBJ1-4, with D possibly being TRBD1 (6 bases). Germline assignment: CDR1 SGHDT and CDR2 YYEEEE. Trimming removed 3 bases at V and 8 bases at J, with 17 bases between. This CDR3 region has 15 residues. CDR3 in DNA: TGTGCCAGCAGCTCGCAAAAACAGGGAGGGGAAAAACTGTTTTTT. Its translation: CASSSQKQGGEKLFF.

V and J are TRBV7-9 and TRBJ1-4; D is uncertain. The CDR3 runs to 14 residues. CDR1 and CDR2 (germline): SEHNR, FQNEAQ (reference sequence). V was pared by 0 bases and J by 4 bases, with 6 bases between. The CDR3: CASSLARLNEKLFF. CDR3 DNA: TGTGCCAGCAGCTTAGCGCGTCTTAATGAAAAACTGTTTTTT.

This clone has only one observation. The same CDR3 arises from other DNA sequences in this sample as well. The chain uses TRBV7-3 and TRBJ2-3; 11 bases line up with TRBD2. The germline V gene encodes CDR1 SGHTA and CDR2 FQGTGA. This CDR3 is built from 15 residues. Trimming took 1 base from V and 3 from J; bases not matched to a gene: 0. CDR3 nucleotide sequence: TGTGCCAGCAGCTTAATAGCGGGGGGGACAGATACGCAGTATTTT. Translated, it gives CASSLIAGGTDTQYF.

The genes are TRBV10-2 and TRBJ1-2, with D possibly TRBD1 on 5 matching bases. From germline, CDR1 is WSHSY and CDR2 SAAADI. Trimming stripped 3 bases from V and 6 bases from J, with 20 bases between. The CDR3 totals 16 residues. CDR3 bases: TGCGCCAGCAGTGAACCACGACAGTCAATGGTGAATGGCTACACCTTC. Amino acid sequence: CASSEPRQSMVNGYTF.